A selection of T cell receptor beta chains follows, all from one sample in a study of beta chain features in type 1 diabetes. Libraries were prepared by immunoSEQ multiplex PCR; TCRdb keeps only in-frame clonotypes and omits some of them. The sample has a few hundred thousand clones, 14% seen once. The sequenced sample consisted of naive CD4+ T cells from blood. The receptors originated from a man aged 25-40 years with type 1 diabetes. The CDR3 runs from the conserved cysteine through the conserved F or W. A D gene is named only where the DNA matches it firmly. Clone size appears in some rows only: once, few, many, or a class for an expanded clone.

TRBJ2-7 | TRBV2 | TRBD2 | . | CTSGREYEQYF | TGTACGAGCGGGAGAGAGTACGAGCAGTACTTC
TRBJ2-1 | TRBV19 | TRBD2 | . | CASSIGATSGRAQQFF | TGTGCCAGTAGTATAGGGGCGACTAGCGGGAGGGCACAGCAGTTCTTC
TRBJ1-1 | TRBV30 | . | . | CAWSVGGNTEAFF | TGTGCCTGGAGTGTAGGGGGGAACACTGAAGCTTTCTTT
TRBJ2-1 | TRBV2 | TRBD2 | . | CASTTGTSVNNEQFF | TGTGCCAGCACTACCGGGACTAGCGTAAACAATGAGCAGTTCTTC
TRBJ2-2 | TRBV4-1 | TRBD2 | . | CASSPWASGLVDTGELFF | TGCGCCAGCAGCCCTTGGGCTAGCGGGTTAGTGGACACCGGGGAGCTGTTTTTT
TRBJ2-7 | TRBV9 | . | few | CASSVQGGYEQYF | TGTGCCAGCAGCGTTCAGGGAGGATACGAGCAGTACTTC
TRBJ2-1 | TRBV19 | . | . | CASTPTVVVNEQFF | TGTGCCAGTACCCCAACCGTGGTAGTCAATGAGCAGTTCTTC
TRBJ2-7 | TRBV5-1 | TRBD2 | . | CASSGGLNEQYF | TGCGCCAGCAGCGGGGGACTAAACGAGCAGTACTTC
TRBJ2-1 | TRBV9 | TRBD2 | once | CASSPGTSGRYILGEQFF | TGTGCCAGCAGCCCGGGGACTAGCGGGAGGTACATCCTCGGTGAGCAGTTCTTC
TRBJ2-5 | TRBV2 | . | . | CASSDRQETQYF | TGTGCCAGCAGTGACAGACAAGAGACCCAGTACTTC
TRBJ2-1 | TRBV10-2 | TRBD2 | few | CASSEIAGGRGEQFF | TGCGCCAGCAGTGAAATCGCGGGGGGGCGGGGTGAGCAGTTCTTC
TRBJ1-1 | TRBV6-1 | TRBD1 | . | CASSVRQGLDTEAFF | TGTGCCAGCAGTGTGAGACAGGGTTTAGACACTGAAGCTTTCTTT
TRBJ1-2 | TRBV7-9 | TRBD1 | few | CASSYQTGNYGYTF | TGTGCCAGCAGCTACCAGACAGGGAACTATGGCTACACCTTC
TRBJ2-7 | TRBV5-1 | . | few | CASSQNIGGSYEQYF | TGCGCCAGCAGTCAGAACATCGGGGGCTCCTACGAGCAGTACTTC
TRBJ2-7 | TRBV19 | TRBD2 | . | CASSAPSGGPHEQYF | TGTGCCAGTAGTGCCCCTTCGGGGGGGCCCCACGAGCAGTACTTC
TRBJ2-5 | TRBV28 | TRBD2 | . | CASSRGGTQRGGTQYF | TGTGCCAGCAGTCGGGGTGGGACACAGCGGGGGGGGACCCAGTACTTC
TRBJ1-2 | TRBV7-2 | . | . | CASTPEGANYGYTF | TGTGCCAGCACCCCCGAAGGGGCCAATTATGGCTACACCTTC
TRBJ2-3 | TRBV5-1 | TRBD2 | few | CASSLGGTGLASDTQYF | TGCGCCAGCTCCCTGGGCGGCACGGGACTAGCTTCAGATACGCAGTATTTT
TRBJ1-2 | TRBV6-5 | . | few | CASSPRDSSGYTF | TGTGCCAGCAGCCCCCGGGACTCTAGTGGCTACACCTTC
TRBJ2-5 | TRBV25-1 | . | . | CASSVGGNQETQYF | TGTGCCAGCAGTGTTGGCGGGAACCAAGAGACCCAGTACTTC
TRBJ2-1 | TRBV5-6 | TRBD2 | . | CASSRGTMRTYNEQFF | TGTGCCAGCAGCCGAGGGACTATGCGTACTTACAATGAGCAGTTCTTC
TRBJ2-3 | TRBV5-1 | . | . | CASSQGPSTDTQYF | TGCGCCAGCTCTCAGGGGCCGAGCACAGATACGCAGTATTTT
TRBJ2-7 | TRBV28 | TRBD1 | . | CASRLTGSSNHYEQYF | TGTGCCAGCAGGCTGACAGGGTCCAGCAACCACTACGAGCAGTACTTC
TRBJ1-2 | TRBV9 | . | few | CASSVSGGRGYTF | TGTGCCAGCAGCGTAAGTGGGGGCCGAGGCTACACCTTC
TRBJ2-7 | TRBV18 | TRBD2 | few | CASSPAPTSGGTYEQYF | TGTGCCAGCTCACCCGCGCCGACTAGCGGGGGAACCTACGAGCAGTACTTC
TRBJ1-2 | TRBV5-1 | . | . | CASSLVPDSPYGYTF | TGCGCCAGCAGCTTGGTACCCGACAGCCCATATGGCTACACCTTC
TRBJ1-4 | TRBV7-7 | TRBD1 | few | CASSSLTGGILKLFF | TGTGCCAGCAGCTCCCTGACAGGGGGTATTCTGAAACTGTTTTTT
TRBJ2-1 | TRBV11-2 | . | few | CASSPIRGGTVGYNEQFF | TGTGCCAGCAGCCCCATTAGAGGGGGGACAGTTGGCTACAATGAGCAGTTCTTC
TRBJ2-5 | TRBV6-5 | TRBD1 | . | CASSSSGTVETQYF | TGTGCCAGCAGTTCCTCCGGGACAGTGGAGACCCAGTACTTC
TRBJ2-1 | TRBV11-2 | TRBD2 | few | CASSSGLAGYNEQFF | TGTGCCAGCAGCTCGGGACTAGCGGGATACAATGAGCAGTTCTTC
TRBJ2-1 | TRBV6-5 | . | . | CASSYPGLSSGEQFF | TGTGCCAGCAGTTACCCGGGACTCTCGTCGGGTGAGCAGTTCTTC
TRBJ1-6 | TRBV27 | TRBD1 | . | CASMTGHSPLHF | TGTGCCAGCATGACAGGGCACTCACCCCTCCACTTT
TRBJ2-3 | TRBV7-9 | TRBD2 | few | CASSFSGGATDTQYF | TGTGCCAGCAGCTTCAGCGGGGGGGCCACAGATACGCAGTATTTT
TRBJ2-5 | TRBV5-1 | . | . | CASSLSGGRETQYF | TGCGCCAGCAGCTTGTCGGGGGGCAGAGAGACCCAGTACTTC
TRBJ1-4 | TRBV5-1 | TRBD1 | few | CASSLRGTGGEKLFF | TGCGCCAGCAGCTTGCGTGGGACAGGGGGAGAAAAACTGTTTTTT
TRBJ2-4 | TRBV4-1 | . | few | CASSQSTGAADRRAKNIQYF | TGCGCCAGCAGCCAAAGTACCGGAGCCGCCGATAGACGGGCCAAAAACATTCAGTACTTC
TRBJ2-2 | TRBV9 | . | . | CASSPGSFGELFF | TGTGCCAGCAGCCCGGGTTCCTTCGGGGAGCTGTTTTTT
TRBJ2-1 | TRBV7-9 | . | few | CASSPPQGLKQFF | TGTGCCAGCAGCCCCCCCCAGGGATTAAAGCAGTTCTTC
TRBJ2-1 | TRBV5-6 | TRBD1 | few | CASSRDSTYNEQFF | TGTGCCAGCAGCCGGGACAGCACCTACAATGAGCAGTTCTTC
TRBJ2-7 | TRBV15 | TRBD1 | . | CATSRSPRTGGSYEQYF | TGTGCCACCAGCAGATCCCCCCGGACAGGGGGGTCCTACGAGCAGTACTTC
TRBJ2-3 | TRBV6-4 | . | . | CASSSSSGTDTQYF | TGTGCCAGCAGCTCCTCGAGCGGCACAGATACGCAGTATTTT
TRBJ2-6 | TRBV5-4 | . | few | CASSLPRVWAGANVLTF | TGTGCCAGCAGCTTGCCCCGGGTCTGGGCTGGGGCCAACGTCCTGACTTTC
TRBJ1-1 | TRBV30 | . | . | CAWMFQNTEAFF | TGTGCCTGGATGTTCCAGAACACTGAAGCTTTCTTT
TRBJ2-5 | TRBV7-2 | . | . | CASSLRAQETQYF | TGTGCCAGCAGCTTACGAGCGCAAGAGACCCAGTACTTC
TRBJ2-5 | TRBV11-2 | . | . | CASTLGETQYF | TGTGCCAGCACCCTCGGAGAGACCCAGTACTTC
TRBJ2-1 | TRBV25-1 | TRBD1 | . | CASSEPGQVNEQFF | TGTGCCAGCAGTGAACCGGGACAGGTCAATGAGCAGTTCTTC
TRBJ1-2 | TRBV15 | . | . | CATSRAGQGFGYTF | TGTGCCACCAGCAGAGCCGGGCAGGGGTTTGGCTACACCTTC
TRBJ2-3 | TRBV5-1 | TRBD2 | few | CASSLADSSTDTQYF | TGCGCCAGCAGCCTAGCGGACTCTAGCACAGATACGCAGTATTTT
TRBJ2-1 | TRBV6-6 | . | . | CARRPIHEQFF | TGTGCCAGGCGCCCTATCCATGAGCAGTTCTTC
TRBJ1-2 | TRBV30 | . | . | CAWSGTQAGGYTF | TGTGCCTGGAGTGGGACCCAAGCGGGAGGCTACACCTTC
TRBJ2-3 | TRBV6-5 | TRBD2 | few | CASLVGPSGLNTQYF | TGTGCCAGCCTCGTCGGGCCTAGCGGGTTGAATACGCAGTATTTT